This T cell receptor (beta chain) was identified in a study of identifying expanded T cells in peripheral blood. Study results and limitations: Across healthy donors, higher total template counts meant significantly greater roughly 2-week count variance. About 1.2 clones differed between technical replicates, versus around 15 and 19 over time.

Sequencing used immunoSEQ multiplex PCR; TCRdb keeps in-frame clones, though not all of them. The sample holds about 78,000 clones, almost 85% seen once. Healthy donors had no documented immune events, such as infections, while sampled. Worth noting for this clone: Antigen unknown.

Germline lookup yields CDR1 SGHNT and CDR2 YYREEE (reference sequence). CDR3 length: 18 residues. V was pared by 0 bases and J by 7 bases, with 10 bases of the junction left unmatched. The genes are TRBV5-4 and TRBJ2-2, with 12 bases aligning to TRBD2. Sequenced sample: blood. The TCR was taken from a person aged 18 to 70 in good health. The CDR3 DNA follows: TGTGCCAGCAGCTTGGATGCCCCACTAGCGGGAGGCATCGGGGAGCTGTTTTTT. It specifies CASSLDAPLAGGIGELFF.